The 8 T cell receptor beta chains in this list originate from one sample, sequenced in a study of cytomegalovirus exposure and HLA in healthy donors. It was with 60 Vbeta and 13 Jbeta primers that the PCR ran. The repertoire was sequenced with immunoSEQ multiplex PCR; TCRdb's copy has only in-frame clones and lacks some. The data contain around 100,000 clones, around 9.1% of them seen just once; the ten biggest clones take up under 6.5%. Input material: PBMCs. Receptors were obtained from a man between 35 and 55 years old in good health and CMV-seropositive.

The CDR3 DNA reads TGTGCCAGCAGTGAACGGTTTTGGGAGCAGTACTTC. Translated, it gives CASSERFWEQYF. The chain employs TRBV6-1 and TRBJ2-7; D not resolved. The CDR3 sequence is 12 residues long. V lost 2 bases and J 7 bases, leaving 9 bases between the germline ends. Germline V gene lookup returns CDR1 MNHNS and CDR2 SASEGT.

In its sample, this clone was seen a few times. This chain links TRBV6-4 with TRBJ2-1; D might be TRBD1 (6 bases). V was trimmed by 2 bases and J by 5 bases, leaving 7 bases between them. The CDR3 length is 13 residues. Germline-derived CDR1 and CDR2 are MRHNA and SNTAGT. In DNA, the CDR3 is TGTGCCAGCAGTGACCGGGACAACAATGAGCAGTTCTTC. Amino acid sequence: CASSDRDNNEQFF.

This chain links TRBV6-5 with TRBJ2-3, with D possibly TRBD1 on 6 matching bases. The V end lost 6 bases, the J end lost 2 bases, and 15 bases lay between the germline ends. Germline V gene sequence: CDR1 MNHEY, CDR2 SVGAGI. This CDR3 spans 15 amino acids. CDR3 in amino acids: CASRPGTTHTDTQYF. DNA of the CDR3: TGTGCCAGCAGACCCGGGACAACCCACACAGATACGCAGTATTTT.

This clone was counted between two and nine times. V usage is TRBV7-2 and J usage is TRBJ1-1; no clear D gene. CDR1 and CDR2 from the germline V gene are SGHTA and FQGNSA. V shed 5 bases and J shed 10 bases, with 17 bases lying between them. This CDR3 contains 13 residues. The CDR3 nucleotides are TGTGCCAGCAGCCATCGGGAGGGCGTGTTAGCTTTCTTT. Encoded protein: CASSHREGVLAFF.

This clone has more than one count but fewer than ten. V and J are TRBV12-5 and TRBJ2-4; TRBD1 is a possible D gene (5 bases). V gave up 1 base and J gave up 3 bases, with 13 bases separating them. This CDR3 is 16 amino acids long. CDR1 is LGHNT and CDR2 is FRNRAP in the germline V gene. This chain's CDR3 is CASGLGKTRGKNIQYF. CDR3 sequence (DNA): TGTGCTAGTGGTTTGGGGAAGACAAGGGGCAAAAACATTCAGTACTTC.

V is TRBV15 and J is TRBJ2-1; 7 positions agree with TRBD2. J lost 8 bases, V lost 0 bases, and 7 bases had no gene match. The germline V gene encodes CDR1 LNHNV and CDR2 YYDKDF (reference sequence). There are 15 residues in the CDR3. The CDR3 bases are TGTGCCACCAGCAGAGAGGGAGGGAGAGGCTATGAGCAGTTCTTC. Encoded protein: CATSREGGRGYEQFF.

This clone was observed a few times. V usage is TRBV7-9 and J usage is TRBJ1-4, with D maybe TRBD1 (5 bases). CDR3 length: 12 amino acids. The germline CDR1 and CDR2 sequences are SEHNR and FQNEAQ (reference sequence). Trimming pared 8 bases from V and 8 bases from J, leaving 12 bases between. The CDR3 spells CASLREGEKLFF. The CDR3 bases are TGTGCCAGCCTCAGGGAAGGAGAAAAACTGTTTTTT.

This chain joins TRBV7-9 and TRBJ2-7; 8 nucleotides agree with TRBD1. Trimming at V came to 8 bases and at J to 3 bases, leaving 9 bases not matched to a gene. This CDR3 is built from 14 residues. Germline V lookup: CDR1 SEHNR, CDR2 FQNEAQ (reference sequence). The CDR3 sequence is CASSPGQGGYEQYF. Here the CDR3 DNA reads TGTGCCAGCTCCCCCGGACAGGGTGGCTACGAGCAGTACTTC.